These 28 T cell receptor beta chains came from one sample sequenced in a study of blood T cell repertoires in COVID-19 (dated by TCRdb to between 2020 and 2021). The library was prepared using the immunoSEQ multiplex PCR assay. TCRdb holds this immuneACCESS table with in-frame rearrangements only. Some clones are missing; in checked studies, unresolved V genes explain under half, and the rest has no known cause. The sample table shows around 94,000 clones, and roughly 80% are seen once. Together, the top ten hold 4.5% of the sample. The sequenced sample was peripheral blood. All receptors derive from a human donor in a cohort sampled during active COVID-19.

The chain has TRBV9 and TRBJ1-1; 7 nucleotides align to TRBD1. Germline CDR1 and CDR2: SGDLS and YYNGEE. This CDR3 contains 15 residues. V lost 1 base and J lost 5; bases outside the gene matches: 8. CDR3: CASSVSTGVRTEAFF. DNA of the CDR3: TGTGCCAGCAGCGTATCCACAGGGGTGCGAACTGAAGCTTTCTTT.

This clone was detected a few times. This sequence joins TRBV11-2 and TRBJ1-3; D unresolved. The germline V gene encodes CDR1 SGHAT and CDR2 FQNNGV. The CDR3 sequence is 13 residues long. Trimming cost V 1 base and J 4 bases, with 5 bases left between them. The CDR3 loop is CASSLAGGNTIYF. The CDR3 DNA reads TGTGCCAGCAGCTTAGCAGGCGGAAACACCATATATTTT.

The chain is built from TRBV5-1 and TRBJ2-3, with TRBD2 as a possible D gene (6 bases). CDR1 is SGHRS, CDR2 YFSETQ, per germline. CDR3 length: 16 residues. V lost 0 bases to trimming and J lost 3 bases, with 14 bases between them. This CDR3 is CASSLALAGQTDTQYF. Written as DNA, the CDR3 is TGCGCCAGCAGCTTGGCACTTGCGGGGCAGACAGATACGCAGTATTTT.

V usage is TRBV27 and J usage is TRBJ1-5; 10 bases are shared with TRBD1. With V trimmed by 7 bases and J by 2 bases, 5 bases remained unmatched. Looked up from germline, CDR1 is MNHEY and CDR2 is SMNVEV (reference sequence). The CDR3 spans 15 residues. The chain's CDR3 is CASTQGTGGNQPQHF. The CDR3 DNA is TGTGCCAGCACCCAGGGGACAGGGGGCAATCAGCCCCAGCATTTT.

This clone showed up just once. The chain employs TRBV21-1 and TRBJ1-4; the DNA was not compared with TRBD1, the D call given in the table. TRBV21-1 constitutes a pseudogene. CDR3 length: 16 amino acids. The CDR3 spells CASSKDPKGANEKLFF. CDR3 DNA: TGTGCCAGCAGCAAAGATCCCAAGGGGGCTAATGAAAAACTGTTTTTT.

CDR3 amino acids: CASSFTSGTGGLKLFF. The CDR3, as DNA: TGTGCCAGCAGTTTCACCTCCGGGACAGGGGGCTTAAAACTGTTTTTT. The chain has TRBV6-5 and TRBJ1-4; 12 nucleotides agree with TRBD1. CDR1 is MNHEY, CDR2 SVGAGI, per germline. J gave up 10 bases and V 4 bases, and 10 bases lay outside the gene matches. This CDR3 region has 16 residues.

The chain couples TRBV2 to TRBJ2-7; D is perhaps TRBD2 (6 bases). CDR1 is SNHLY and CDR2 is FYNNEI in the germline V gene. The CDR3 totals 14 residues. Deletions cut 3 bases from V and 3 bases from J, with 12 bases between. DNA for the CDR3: TGTGCCAGCAGTGACGTTGCGGGGTACTACGAGCAGTACTTC. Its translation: CASSDVAGYYEQYF.

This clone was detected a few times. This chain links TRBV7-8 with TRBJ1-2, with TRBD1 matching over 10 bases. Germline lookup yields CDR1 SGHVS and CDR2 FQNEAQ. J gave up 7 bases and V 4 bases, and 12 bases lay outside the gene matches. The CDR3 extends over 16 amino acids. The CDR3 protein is CASSSLRQDRGAGYTF. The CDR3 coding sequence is TGTGCCAGCAGCTCACTACGCCAGGACAGGGGGGCTGGCTACACCTTC.

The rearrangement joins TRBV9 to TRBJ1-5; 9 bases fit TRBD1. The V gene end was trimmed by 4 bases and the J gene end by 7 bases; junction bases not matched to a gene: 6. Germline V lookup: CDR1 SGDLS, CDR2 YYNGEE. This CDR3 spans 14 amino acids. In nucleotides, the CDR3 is TGTGCCAGCAGCCCGGGACAGGGTCGACAGCCCCAGCATTTT. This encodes CASSPGQGRQPQHF.

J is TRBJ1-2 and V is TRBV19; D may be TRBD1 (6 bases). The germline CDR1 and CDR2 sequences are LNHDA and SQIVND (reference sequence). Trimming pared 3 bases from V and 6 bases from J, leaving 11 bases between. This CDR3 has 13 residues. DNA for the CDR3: TGTGCCAGTAGTATTCAGGGGAGAGATGGCTACACCTTC. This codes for CASSIQGRDGYTF.

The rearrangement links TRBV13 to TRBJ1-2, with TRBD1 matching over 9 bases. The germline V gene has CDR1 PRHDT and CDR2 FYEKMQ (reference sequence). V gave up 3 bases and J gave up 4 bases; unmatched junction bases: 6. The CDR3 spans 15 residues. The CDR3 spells CASSFGTGRGYGYTF. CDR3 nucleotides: TGTGCCAGCAGCTTTGGGACAGGGCGCGGCTATGGCTACACCTTC.

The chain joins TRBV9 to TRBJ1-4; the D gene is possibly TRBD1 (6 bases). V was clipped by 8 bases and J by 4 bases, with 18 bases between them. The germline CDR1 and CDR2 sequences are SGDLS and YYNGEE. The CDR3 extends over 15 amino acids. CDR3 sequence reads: CASGRGGEGNEKLFF. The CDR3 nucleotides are TGTGCCAGTGGGCGCGGGGGCGAGGGTAATGAAAAACTGTTTTTT.

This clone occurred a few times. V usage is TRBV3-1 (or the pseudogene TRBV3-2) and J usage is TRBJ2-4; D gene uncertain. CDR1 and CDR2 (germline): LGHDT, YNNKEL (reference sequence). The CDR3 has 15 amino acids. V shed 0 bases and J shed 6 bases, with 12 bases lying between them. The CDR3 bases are TGTGCCAGCAGCCAAGAAGGAGAACTTATAAACATTCAGTACTTC. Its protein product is CASSQEGELINIQYF.

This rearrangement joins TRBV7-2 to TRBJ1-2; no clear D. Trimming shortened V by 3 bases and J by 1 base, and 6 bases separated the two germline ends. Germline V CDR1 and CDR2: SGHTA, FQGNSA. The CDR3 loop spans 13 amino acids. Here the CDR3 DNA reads TGTGCCAGCAGCTTCGGGGTTAACTATGGCTACACCTTC. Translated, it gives CASSFGVNYGYTF. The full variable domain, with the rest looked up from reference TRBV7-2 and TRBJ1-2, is GAGVSQSPSNKVTEKGKDVELRCDPISGHTALYWYRQSLGQGLEFLIYFQGNSAPDKSGLPSDRFSAERTGGSVSTLTIQRTQQEDSAVYLCASSFGVNYGYTFGSGTRLTVV.

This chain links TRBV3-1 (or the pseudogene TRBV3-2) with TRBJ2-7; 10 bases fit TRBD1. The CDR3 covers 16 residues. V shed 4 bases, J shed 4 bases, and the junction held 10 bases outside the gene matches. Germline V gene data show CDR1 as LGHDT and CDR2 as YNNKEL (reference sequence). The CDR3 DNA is TGTGCCAGCAGCCGAGAAGATGACAGGGGGCGGTACGAGCAGTACTTC. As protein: CASSREDDRGRYEQYF.

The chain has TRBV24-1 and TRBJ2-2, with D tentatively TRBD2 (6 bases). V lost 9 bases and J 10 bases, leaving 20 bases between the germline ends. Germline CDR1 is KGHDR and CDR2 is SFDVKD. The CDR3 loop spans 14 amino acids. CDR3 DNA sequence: TGTGCCACCCGTGGGGCCCCGGGACTTTCGGAGCTGTTTTTT. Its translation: CATRGAPGLSELFF.

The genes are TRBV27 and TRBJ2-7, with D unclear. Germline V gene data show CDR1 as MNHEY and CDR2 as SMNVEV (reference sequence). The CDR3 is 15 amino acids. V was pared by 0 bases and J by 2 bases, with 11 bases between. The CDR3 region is CASSLSRVAPYEQYF. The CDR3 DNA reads TGTGCCAGCAGTTTATCCCGGGTGGCCCCCTACGAGCAGTACTTC.

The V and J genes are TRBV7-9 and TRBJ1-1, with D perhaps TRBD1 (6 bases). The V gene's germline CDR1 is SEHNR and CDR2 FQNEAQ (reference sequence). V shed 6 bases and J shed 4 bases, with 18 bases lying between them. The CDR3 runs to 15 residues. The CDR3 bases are TGTGCCAGCAGTGGAACAGGGATCATTGGCACTGAAGCTTTCTTT. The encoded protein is CASSGTGIIGTEAFF. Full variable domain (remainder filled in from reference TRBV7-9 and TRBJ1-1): DTGVSQNPRHKITKRGQNVTFRCDPISEHNRLYWYRQTLGQGPEFLTYFQNEAQLEKSRLLSDRFSAERPKGSFSTLEIQRTEQGDSAMYLCASSGTGIIGTEAFFGQGTRLTVV.

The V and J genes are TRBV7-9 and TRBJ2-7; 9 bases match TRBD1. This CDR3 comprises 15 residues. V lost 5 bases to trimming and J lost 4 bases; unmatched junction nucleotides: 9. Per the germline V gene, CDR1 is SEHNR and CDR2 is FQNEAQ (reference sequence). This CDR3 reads CASSPPGDRAYEQYF. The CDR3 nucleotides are TGTGCCAGCAGCCCACCGGGGGACAGGGCTTACGAGCAGTACTTC.

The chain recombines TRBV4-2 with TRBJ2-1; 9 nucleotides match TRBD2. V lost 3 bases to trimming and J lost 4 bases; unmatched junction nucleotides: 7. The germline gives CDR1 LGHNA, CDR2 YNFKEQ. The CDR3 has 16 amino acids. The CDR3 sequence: CASSHHPSGDYNEQFF. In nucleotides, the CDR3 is TGTGCCAGCAGCCACCACCCTAGCGGGGATTACAATGAGCAGTTCTTC.

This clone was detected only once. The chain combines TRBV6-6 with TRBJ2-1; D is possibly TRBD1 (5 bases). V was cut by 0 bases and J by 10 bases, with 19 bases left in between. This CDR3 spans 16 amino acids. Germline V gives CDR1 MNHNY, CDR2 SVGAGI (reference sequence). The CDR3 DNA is TGTGCCAGCAGTTACTCGGGGCTGATAGGTATCGGAGAGCAGTTCTTC. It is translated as CASSYSGLIGIGEQFF.

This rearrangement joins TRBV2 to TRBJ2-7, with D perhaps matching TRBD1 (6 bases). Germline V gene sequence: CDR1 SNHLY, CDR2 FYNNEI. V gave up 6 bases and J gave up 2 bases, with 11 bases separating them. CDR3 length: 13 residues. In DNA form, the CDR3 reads TGTGCCAGCAGCCGACAGGCGACCTACGAGCAGTACTTC. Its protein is CASSRQATYEQYF.

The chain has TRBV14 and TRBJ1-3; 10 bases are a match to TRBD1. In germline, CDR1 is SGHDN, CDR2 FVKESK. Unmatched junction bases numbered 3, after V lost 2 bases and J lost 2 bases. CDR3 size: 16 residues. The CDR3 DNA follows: TGTGCCAGCAGCCAACGCGGACAGGGGGCTGGAAACACCATATATTTT. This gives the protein CASSQRGQGAGNTIYF.

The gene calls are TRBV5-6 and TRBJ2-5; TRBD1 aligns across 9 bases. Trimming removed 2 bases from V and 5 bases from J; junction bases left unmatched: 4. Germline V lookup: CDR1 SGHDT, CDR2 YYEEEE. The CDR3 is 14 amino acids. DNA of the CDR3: TGTGCCAGCAGCTTACAGGGGGCCTGGGAGACCCAGTACTTC. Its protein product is CASSLQGAWETQYF.

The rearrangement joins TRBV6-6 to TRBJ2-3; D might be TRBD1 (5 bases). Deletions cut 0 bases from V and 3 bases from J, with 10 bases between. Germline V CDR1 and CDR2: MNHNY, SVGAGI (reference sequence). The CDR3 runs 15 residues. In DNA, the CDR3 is TGTGCCAGCAGTTACTCTCAGGGTGAGACAGATACGCAGTATTTT. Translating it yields CASSYSQGETDTQYF.

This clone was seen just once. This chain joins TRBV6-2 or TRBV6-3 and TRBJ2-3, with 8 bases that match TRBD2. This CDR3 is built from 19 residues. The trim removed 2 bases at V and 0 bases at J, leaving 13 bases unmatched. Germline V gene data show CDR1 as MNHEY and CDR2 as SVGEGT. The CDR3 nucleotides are TGTGCCAGCAGTTACCCTTCCATAGTGGCGGGGGGAAGCACAGATACGCAGTATTTT. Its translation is CASSYPSIVAGGSTDTQYF.

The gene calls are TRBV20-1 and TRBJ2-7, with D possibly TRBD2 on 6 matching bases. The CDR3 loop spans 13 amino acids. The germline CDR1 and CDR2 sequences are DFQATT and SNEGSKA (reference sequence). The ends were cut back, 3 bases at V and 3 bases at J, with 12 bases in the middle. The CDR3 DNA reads TGCAGTGCTAGTAAGCGGGCCAACTACGAGCAGTACTTC. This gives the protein CSASKRANYEQYF.

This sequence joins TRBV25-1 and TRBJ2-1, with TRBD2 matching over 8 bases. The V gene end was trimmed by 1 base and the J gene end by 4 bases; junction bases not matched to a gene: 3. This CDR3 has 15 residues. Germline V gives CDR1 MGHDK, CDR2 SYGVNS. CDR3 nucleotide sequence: TGTGCCAGCAGTGAATCGCGGGGGGAATACAATGAGCAGTTCTTC. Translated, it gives CASSESRGEYNEQFF.